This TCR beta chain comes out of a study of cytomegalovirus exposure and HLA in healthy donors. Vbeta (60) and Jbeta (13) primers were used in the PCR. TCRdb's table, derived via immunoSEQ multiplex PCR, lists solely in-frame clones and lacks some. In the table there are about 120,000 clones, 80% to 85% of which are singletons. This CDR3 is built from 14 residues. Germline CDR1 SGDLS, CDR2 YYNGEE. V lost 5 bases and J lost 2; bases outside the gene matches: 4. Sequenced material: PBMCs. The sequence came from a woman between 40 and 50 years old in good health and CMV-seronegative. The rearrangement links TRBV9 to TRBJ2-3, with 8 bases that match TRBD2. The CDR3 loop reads CASRPGLVTDTQYF. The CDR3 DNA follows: TGTGCCAGCAGACCGGGACTAGTCACAGATACGCAGTATTTT.